A single T cell receptor (beta chain) is shown here with its context. What antigen it recognizes has not been identified. One base away there is no much larger clone; base qualities are not given. This sample was included in a study of shared clonotypes between healthy human individuals (dated by TCRdb to 2020 to 2022). Background on the whole study: Two women and a few men aged 18 to 49 years were included in the cohort. For each donor, three plates each were used for CD4 naive and CD4 memory, two plates were used for CD8 naive, and one plate was used for CD8 memory. The study deeply sequenced blood TCR repertoires of about five healthy adults to estimate repertoire size and the extent of clonotype sharing between individuals. To increase sequencing depth and limit assay-specific biases, TCR repertoire library preparation and sequencing were carried out by different laboratories using diverse techniques. Between about 0.8 and 9 billion PBMCs per donor were obtained by leukapheresis. What the study reported, not specific to this receptor: Compared with non-shared clonotypes, clonotypes shared by all four sorted-subset donors had higher generation probabilities. Based on pairwise subsampling, the degree of clonotype sharing among donors was expected to be affected by sequencing depth. Sharing across a handful of donors was observed for about 5% of naive CD4, under 4% of naive CD8, 2% to 2.5% of memory CD4, and less than 0.45% of memory CD8 clonotypes. Sampling was restricted to blood, and TCR repertoires in tissues likely differ from the TCR repertoires found in blood. Even with the large sequencing depth, rarefaction of the sorted-subset datasets indicated that sequencing was incomplete. The genetic and exposure-history diversity represented was limited by the small number of donors. Estimated clonotype richness was generally larger for naive than for memory subsets.

Donors were healthy HIV-negative adults with no recently reported acute infections or vaccinations. Only Caucasian adults living in Nashville, Tennessee, USA were represented among the donors. CD4+ T cells were enriched through magnetic negative selection, after which naive cells were positively selected on CD45RA and the remaining negative fraction served as the memory subset. Blood was collected by leukapheresis, and PBMCs were isolated by Ficoll-Histopaque density gradient centrifugation and then cryopreserved in liquid nitrogen vapor phase. Analytical flow cytometry was used to check the purity and quantity of every magnetically sorted T cell population. From each sorted fraction, genomic DNA was isolated and quantified by UV absorbance on a Nanodrop 2000c. Clipping removes 5 bases from V and 2 bases from J, with 9 as the unmatched junction base count. CDR1 and CDR2 (SGHAT, FQNNGV) derive from the germline V gene. The CDR3 starts with the cysteine, ends with the phenylalanine, and has 15 residues. Only the CDR3 region is kept as DNA, spanning 45 bases read in frame from base 1.

TCR CDR3 regions were amplified from genomic DNA by multiplex PCR using the deep immunoSEQ assay. Extracted genomic DNA from each cell subset was distributed evenly across all wells of several immunoSEQ 96-well plates, and each plate was treated as a replicate. For sorted subsets, about 200 ng genomic DNA, equal to approximately 30,000 T cell genomes, was loaded into each replicate PCR. Purified libraries were quantified with a Qubit 3.0 fluorometer, sized on a Bioanalyzer 2100, and re-quantified with the KAPA Library Quantification kit. Each immunoSEQ 96-well plate was sequenced on its own single-read 150-cycle Illumina NextSeq 550 flow cell. Processing in the source paper ran as follows. The immunoSEQ output contained only junctional sequences without quality scores, so filtering could not match that applied to full-length reads. To assign V/J genes and CDR3, sequences were annotated using PyIR, a Python wrapper for IgBLAST v1.9, with IMGT germline references. Reads were removed for weak V/J assignments (E-value above 1e-6), missing CDR3, stop codons, out-of-frame junctions, or ambiguous translated residues. V3J clonotypes were defined as sequences sharing the same inferred V gene, J gene, and CDR3 amino acid sequence. Percentage overlap between repertoires was calculated by dividing the number of shared unique clonotypes by the size of the smaller repertoire. Repertoire richness was assessed with RTK rarefaction, the Chao1 estimator, and Recon v2.1 estimates of unobserved clonotypes. Generation probabilities were computed with OLGA for all TCRbeta clonotypes obtained by the gDNA method from four donors. The table comes from immuneACCESS by way of TCRdb, which keeps in-frame sequences with V and J called. Part of the clones is missing from these tables; in studies checked, under half for an unresolved V gene and the rest for unknown reasons. The D gene and trimming were derived from the DNA, and the V and J assignments and clone size from that table. The sample records millions of clones, roughly 94% of which are singletons. The ten top clones hold under 0.15% of the sample.

The source is a man aged 18 to 29 in good health. The sequenced material came from naive CD4+ T cells sorted from blood. The sample's cell subset or site label, in plain terms: CD45RA+ positively selected. The sequence is built from TRBV11-2 and TRBJ2-7, with 7 middle bases fitting TRBD1. The CDR3 loop reads CASSPMTGFPYEQYF. Here is the DNA: TGTGCCAGCAGCCCAATGACAGGGTTCCCCTACGAGCAGTACTTC.